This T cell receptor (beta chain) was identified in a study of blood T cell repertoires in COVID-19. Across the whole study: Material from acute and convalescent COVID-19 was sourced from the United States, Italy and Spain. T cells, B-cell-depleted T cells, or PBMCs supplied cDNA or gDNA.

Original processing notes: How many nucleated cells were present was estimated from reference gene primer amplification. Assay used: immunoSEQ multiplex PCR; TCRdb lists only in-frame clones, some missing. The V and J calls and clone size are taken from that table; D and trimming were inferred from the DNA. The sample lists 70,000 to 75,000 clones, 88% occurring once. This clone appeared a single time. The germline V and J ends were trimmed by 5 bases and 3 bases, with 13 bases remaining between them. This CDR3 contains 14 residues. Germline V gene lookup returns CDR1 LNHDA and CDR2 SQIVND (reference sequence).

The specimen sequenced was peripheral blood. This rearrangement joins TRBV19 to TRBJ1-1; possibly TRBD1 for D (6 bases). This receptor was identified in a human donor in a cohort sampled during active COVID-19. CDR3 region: CASSQGAGDTEAFF. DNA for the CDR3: TGTGCCAGTAGTCAAGGGGCAGGGGACACTGAAGCTTTCTTT. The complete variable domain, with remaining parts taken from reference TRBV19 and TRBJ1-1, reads DGGITQSPKYLFRKEGQNVTLSCEQNLNHDAMYWYRQDPGQGLRLIYYSQIVNDFQKGDIAEGYSVSREKKESFPLTVTSAQKNPTAFYLCASSQGAGDTEAFFGQGTRLTVV.